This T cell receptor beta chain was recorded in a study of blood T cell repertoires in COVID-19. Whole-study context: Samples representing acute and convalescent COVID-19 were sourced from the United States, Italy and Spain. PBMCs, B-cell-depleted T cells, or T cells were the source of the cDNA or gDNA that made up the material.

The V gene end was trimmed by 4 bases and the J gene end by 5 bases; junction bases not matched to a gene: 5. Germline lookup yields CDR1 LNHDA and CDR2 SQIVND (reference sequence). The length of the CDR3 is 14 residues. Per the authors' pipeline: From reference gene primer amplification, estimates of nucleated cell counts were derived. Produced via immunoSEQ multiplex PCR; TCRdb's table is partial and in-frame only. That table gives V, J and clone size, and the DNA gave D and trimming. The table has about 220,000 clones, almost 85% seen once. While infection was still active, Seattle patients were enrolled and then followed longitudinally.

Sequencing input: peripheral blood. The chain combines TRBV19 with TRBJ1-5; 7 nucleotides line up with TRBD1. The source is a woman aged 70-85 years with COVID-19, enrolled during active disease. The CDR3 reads CASSTQGWHQPQHF. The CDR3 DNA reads TGTGCCAGTAGTACACAGGGGTGGCATCAGCCCCAGCATTTT.